The clone carrying this T cell receptor beta chain showed up just once. Its antigen remains unidentified. The record originates from a study of cytomegalovirus exposure and HLA in healthy donors. For the study at large: Of several hundred genotyped donors, roughly 81% clustered with self-reported Caucasian donors. Findings and limits, study-wide: Roughly uniform depth of sequencing across donors was assumed in presence/absence analyses. A later analysis linked a missense variant in DCLRE1C to the trimming of TCR beta V and J genes.

This CDR3 spans 17 amino acids. The V segment lost 5 bases and the J segment 0 bases; nucleotides outside the gene matches: 10. CDR1 is MNHEY, CDR2 SMNVEV, per germline (reference sequence). PCR involved 60 Vbeta and 13 Jbeta primers. In the authors' workflow: A follow-up analysis tallied about 88 million unique TCR beta chains, about 11 million shared. The protocol was immunoSEQ multiplex PCR, while the TCRdb copy is restricted to in-frame clones and leaves out a portion. V, J and clone size are those of that table, while D and trimming were read from the DNA. In the table there are 160,000 or so clones, about four fifths of which are singletons.

The source is a male donor in good health and CMV-seropositive. This chain uses TRBV27 with TRBJ1-1; TRBD1 aligns across 9 bases. The sequencing sample was made of PBMCs. DNA for the CDR3: TGTGCCAGCAGTCCCCTCGGACAGGGGTTTATGAACACTGAAGCTTTCTTT. It encodes CASSPLGQGFMNTEAFF.